The source of this T cell receptor (beta chain) is a study of shared clonotypes between healthy human individuals (dated by TCRdb to about 2020). As for the study more broadly: Three men and a couple of women, aged 18 to 49 years, made up the cohort. Between about 0.8 and 9 billion PBMCs per donor were obtained by leukapheresis. Libraries were prepared and TCR repertoires were sequenced by different laboratories using diverse techniques, in order to increase sequencing depth and limit assay-specific biases. Per donor, three plates each were used for CD4 naive and CD4 memory, two for CD8 naive, and one for CD8 memory. To estimate repertoire size and how much clonotypes are shared between individuals, the study performed deep sequencing of blood TCR repertoires from roughly five healthy adults.

This clone was counted between two and nine times. It lacks a known antigen. Per-nucleotide qualities are absent, and no much larger clonotype sits a single base away. CD8 naive samples were obtained by positive selection for CCR7 among CD45RO-negative cells, yielding a CD45RA+CCR7+ population from which TemRA cells were excluded. Donors were healthy HIV-negative adults with no recently reported acute infections or vaccinations. Every donor was a Caucasian adult residing in Nashville, Tennessee, USA. After blood collection by leukapheresis, PBMCs were isolated using Ficoll-Histopaque density gradient centrifugation and then cryopreserved in the vapor phase of liquid nitrogen. Analytical flow cytometry was used to check the purity and quantity of each magnetically sorted T cell population. Genomic DNA was isolated from each sorted fraction and quantified by UV absorbance on a Nanodrop 2000c. Overall study outcomes, separate from this receptor: Larger estimated clonotype richness was generally found for naive subsets than for memory subsets. Based on pairwise subsampling, the degree of clonotype sharing among donors was expected to be affected by sequencing depth. Rarefaction of sorted-subset datasets indicated incomplete sequencing despite the large sequencing depth. Because the study included only a small number of donors, the genetic and exposure-history diversity represented was limited. About 5% of naive CD4, 3.5% of naive CD8, approximately 2% of memory CD4, and 0.35% to 0.5% of memory CD8 clonotypes were shared across four donors. Sampling was limited to blood, and TCR repertoires in tissue likely differ from TCR repertoires in blood. Clonotypes shared by all four sorted-subset donors showed higher generation probabilities than non-shared clonotypes.

Taken from the germline V gene, the CDR1 and CDR2 loops are SGDLS and YYNGEE. V ends up 3 bases short and J 1 base short, with an unmatched junction base count of 2. Inclusive of the bounding cysteine and phenylalanine, the CDR3 is 15 residues long. CDR3 DNA is the only sequence kept; it has 45 bases, read in frame from the first base. TCR CDR3 regions were amplified from genomic DNA by multiplex PCR using the deep immunoSEQ assay. For each cell subset, the extracted genomic DNA was distributed evenly across all wells of several immunoSEQ 96-well plates, and each plate served as one replicate. For sorted subsets, about 220 ng of genomic DNA, equivalent to roughly 33,000 T cell genomes, went into each replicate PCR. Purified libraries were measured with a Qubit 3.0 fluorometer, size-checked on a Bioanalyzer 2100, and measured again with the KAPA Library Quantification kit. Every immunoSEQ 96-well plate was sequenced on a dedicated single-read 150-cycle Illumina NextSeq 550 flow cell. Turning to the authors' computational methods: The immunoSEQ output contained only junctional sequences without quality scores, so filtering could not match that applied to full-length reads. To assign V/J genes and CDR3, sequences were annotated against IMGT germline references using PyIR, a Python wrapper for IgBLAST v1.9. Any read was removed if the V/J assignment was weak (E-value above 1e-6), the CDR3 was missing, or the read contained stop codons, out-of-frame junctions, or ambiguous translated residues. A V3J clonotype was defined by an identical inferred V gene, J gene, and CDR3 amino acid sequence. Percentage overlap between repertoires was computed as shared unique clonotypes divided by the size of the smaller repertoire. RTK rarefaction, the Chao1 estimator, and Recon v2.1 estimates of unobserved clonotypes were used to assess repertoire richness. OLGA was used to compute generation probabilities for all TCRbeta clonotypes that the gDNA method yielded from several donors. TCRdb holds this immuneACCESS table with in-frame rearrangements only. Some clones are missing; in checked studies, unresolved V genes explain under half, and the rest has no known cause. The DNA was the basis for D and trimming; V, J and clone size are from that table. In all, the sample holds millions of clones, and approximately 94% of those were seen once. The top ten constitute 1.5% to 2% of the sample.

The TCR comes from a man in his late teens or twenties in good health. Some clones in this sample may be carry-over from other donors' samples. The chain couples TRBV9 to TRBJ2-1, and TRBD1 matches 9 of the central bases. What was sequenced was naive CD8+ T cells from PBMCs. This specimen's cell subset or site label, interpreted: CD45RA+CCR7+. The CDR3 sequence is CASSDGTGSYNEQFF. In nucleotide form, the sequence is TGTGCCAGCAGCGACGGGACAGGGTCCTACAATGAGCAGTTCTTC.